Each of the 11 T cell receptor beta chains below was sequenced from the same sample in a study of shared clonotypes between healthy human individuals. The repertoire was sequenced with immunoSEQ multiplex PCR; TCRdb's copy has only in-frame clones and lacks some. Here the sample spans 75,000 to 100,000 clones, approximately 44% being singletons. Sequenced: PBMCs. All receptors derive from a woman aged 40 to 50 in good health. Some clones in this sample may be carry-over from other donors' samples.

The CDR3 DNA sequence: TGTGCCATCAGTGAGTATGGGGTAGCGGGCCACTACGAGCAGTACTTC. Translated: CAISEYGVAGHYEQYF. The chain joins TRBV10-3 to TRBJ2-7; 7 bases are a match to TRBD2. The CDR3 extends over 16 amino acids. Germline V gene lookup returns CDR1 ENHRY and CDR2 SYGVKD. J gave up 3 bases and V 1 base, and 9 bases lay outside the gene matches.

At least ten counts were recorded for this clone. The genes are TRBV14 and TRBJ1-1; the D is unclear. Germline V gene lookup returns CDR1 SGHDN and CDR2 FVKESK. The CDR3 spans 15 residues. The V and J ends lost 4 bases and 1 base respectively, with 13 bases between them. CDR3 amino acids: CASSRDSTPNTEAFF. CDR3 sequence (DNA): TGTGCCAGCAGCCGGGATTCTACGCCGAACACTGAAGCTTTCTTT.

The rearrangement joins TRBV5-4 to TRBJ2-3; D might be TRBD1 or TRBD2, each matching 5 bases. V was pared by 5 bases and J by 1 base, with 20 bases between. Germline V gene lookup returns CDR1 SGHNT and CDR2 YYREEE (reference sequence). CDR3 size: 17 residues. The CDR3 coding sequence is TGTGCCAGCAGTCCAAGGGCAAACGGGGCTCGCACAGATACGCAGTATTTT. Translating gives CASSPRANGARTDTQYF.

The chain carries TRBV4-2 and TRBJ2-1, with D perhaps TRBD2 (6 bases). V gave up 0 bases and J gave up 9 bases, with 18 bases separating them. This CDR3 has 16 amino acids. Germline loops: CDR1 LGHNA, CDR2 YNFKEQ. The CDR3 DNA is TGTGCCAGCAGCCAAGATACGGCGGGGAGTGGGACTGAGCAGTTCTTC. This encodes CASSQDTAGSGTEQFF.

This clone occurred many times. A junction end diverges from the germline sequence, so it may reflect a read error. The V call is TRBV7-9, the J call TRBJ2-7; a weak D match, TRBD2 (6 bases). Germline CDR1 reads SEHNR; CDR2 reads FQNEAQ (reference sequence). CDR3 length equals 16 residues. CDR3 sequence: CASSQGLSGLRAEQYF. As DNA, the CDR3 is TGCGCCAGCAGCCAGGGATTATCGGGACTCCGGGCCGAGCAGTACTTC.

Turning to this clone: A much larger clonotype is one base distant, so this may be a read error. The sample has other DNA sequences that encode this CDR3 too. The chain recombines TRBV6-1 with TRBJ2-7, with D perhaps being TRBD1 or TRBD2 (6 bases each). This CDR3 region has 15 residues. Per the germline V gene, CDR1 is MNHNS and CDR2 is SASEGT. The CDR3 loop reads CASSSEPGASYEQYF. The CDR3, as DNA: TGCGCCAGCAGTAGCGAGCCGGGGGCCTCCTACGAGCAGTACTTC.

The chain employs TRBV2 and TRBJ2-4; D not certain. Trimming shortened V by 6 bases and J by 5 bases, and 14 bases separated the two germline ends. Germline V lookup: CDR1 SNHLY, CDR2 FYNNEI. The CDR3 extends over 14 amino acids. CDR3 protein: CASSRARVENIQYF. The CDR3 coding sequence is TGTGCCAGCAGCCGGGCGCGAGTAGAAAACATTCAGTACTTC.

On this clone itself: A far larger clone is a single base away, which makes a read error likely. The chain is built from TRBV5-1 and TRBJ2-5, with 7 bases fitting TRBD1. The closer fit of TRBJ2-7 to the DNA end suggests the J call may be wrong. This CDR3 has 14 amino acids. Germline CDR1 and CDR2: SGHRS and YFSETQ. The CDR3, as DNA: TGCGCCAGCAGCTCTTCAGGGGGACCCTACGAGCAGTACTTC. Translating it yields CASSSSGGPYEQYF.

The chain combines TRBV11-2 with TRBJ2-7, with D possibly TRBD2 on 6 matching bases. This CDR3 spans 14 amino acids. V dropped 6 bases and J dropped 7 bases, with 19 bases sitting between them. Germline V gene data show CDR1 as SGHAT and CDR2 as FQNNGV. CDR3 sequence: CASSHGLRGEEQYF. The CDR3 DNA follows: TGTGCCAGCAGTCACGGACTACGTGGTGAGGAGCAGTACTTC.

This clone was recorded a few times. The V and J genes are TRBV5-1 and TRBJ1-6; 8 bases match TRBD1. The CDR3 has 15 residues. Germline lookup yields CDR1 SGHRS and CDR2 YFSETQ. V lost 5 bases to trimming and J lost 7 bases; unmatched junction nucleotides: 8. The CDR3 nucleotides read TGCGCCAGCAGTTTAATGACAGGGGAGAATTCACCCCTCCACTTT. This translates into CASSLMTGENSPLHF.

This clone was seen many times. CDR3 sequence reads: CAWSPRWGLNNEKLFF. CDR3 sequence (DNA): TGTGCCTGGAGTCCTAGATGGGGACTTAATAATGAAAAACTGTTTTTT. The chain is built from TRBV30 and TRBJ1-4, with TRBD1 as a possible D gene (5 bases). V was trimmed by 2 bases and J by 4 bases, leaving 17 bases between them. This CDR3 region has 16 residues. In germline, CDR1 is GTSNPN, CDR2 SVGIG (reference sequence).